The 19 T cell receptor beta chains reported below all come from one sample, sequenced in a study of CD8 T cells in Susac syndrome. After extraction with the RNeasy kit, about 0.5 to 1 ug of the RNA was reverse transcribed using random hexamers. TCRdb processed the immunoSEQ multiplex PCR reads anew with MiXCR; each CDR3 protein has one entry. This sample has 250,000 to 300,000 distinct CDR3 sequences, with around 89% found just once. The sample was CD8+ T cells from PBMCs. Receptors originate from a human donor with multiple sclerosis.

The chain carries TRBV4-3 and TRBJ2-1, with D possibly matching TRBD2 (6 bases). The germline V gene encodes CDR1 LGHNA and CDR2 YSLEER. This CDR3 spans 14 amino acids. Deletions cut 1 base from V and 9 bases from J, with 13 bases between. In DNA, the CDR3 is TGCGCCAGCAGCCAAGCGGGGCGGGAAAGTGAGCAGTTCTTC. As protein: CASSQAGRESEQFF.

This chain joins TRBV27 and TRBJ2-1; the D is unclear. The CDR3 runs 14 residues. V was shortened by 3 bases and J by 5 bases, with 11 bases between the two germline ends. Germline V gene sequence: CDR1 MNHEY, CDR2 SMNVEV (reference sequence). In DNA form, the CDR3 reads TGTGCCAGCAGTTTTCTTGGTACTAACAATGAGCAGTTCTTC. Encoded protein: CASSFLGTNNEQFF.

The J gene is TRBJ2-1, the V gene TRBV19; TRBD2 aligns across 12 bases. V lost 6 bases, J lost 0 bases, and 3 bases stayed unmatched. The CDR3 runs 16 residues. CDR1 is LNHDA and CDR2 is SQIVND in the germline V gene (reference sequence). CDR3 residues: CASRGTSGYSYNEQFF. The CDR3 DNA is TGTGCCAGTAGAGGGACTAGCGGGTACTCCTACAATGAGCAGTTCTTC.

The chain is built from TRBV12-3 or TRBV12-4 and TRBJ2-2; unclear D gene. This CDR3 contains 15 residues. The V and J ends lost 3 bases and 1 base respectively, with 9 bases between them. CDR3 DNA sequence: TGTGCCAGCAGTTTCCCTTCCGGGAACACCGGGGAGCTGTTTTTT. This gives the protein CASSFPSGNTGELFF.

The chain has TRBV3-1 and TRBJ2-5; 10 bases map to TRBD1. V was pared by 4 bases and J by 4 bases, with 6 bases of the junction left unmatched. CDR3 length: 15 amino acids. Looked up from germline, CDR1 is LGHDT and CDR2 is YNNKEL (reference sequence). The CDR3 nucleotides are TGTGCCAGCAGCCCGACAGGGGGCGCTTCAGAGACCCAGTACTTC. Residues: CASSPTGGASETQYF.

The chain is built from TRBV24-1 and TRBJ2-7, with 8 bases aligning to TRBD1. Germline V gives CDR1 KGHDR, CDR2 SFDVKD. J was trimmed by 6 bases and V by 0 bases; bases with no gene match: 12. CDR3 size: 17 residues. The CDR3 sequence is CATSDLPGTGSLGEQYF. The DNA for the CDR3 is TGTGCCACCAGTGATTTGCCTGGGACAGGTTCCTTAGGCGAGCAGTACTTC.

The rearrangement links TRBV20-1 to TRBJ1-1, with TRBD1 identical over 9 bases. V dropped 5 bases and J dropped 3; count of bases not matched to a gene: 19. CDR3 length: 18 amino acids. The V gene's germline CDR1 is DFQATT and CDR2 SNEGSKA (reference sequence). CDR3 sequence (DNA): TGCAGTGCTCGCGTACCGGGGACAGGGATTAGGGGAGACACTGAAGCTTTCTTT. It yields the protein CSARVPGTGIRGDTEAFF.

The rearrangement uses TRBV6-5 and TRBJ2-1; D remains unclear. This CDR3 has 15 residues. Looked up from germline, CDR1 is MNHEY and CDR2 is SVGAGI. V was clipped by 0 bases and J by 1 base, with 7 bases between them. The CDR3 DNA is TGTGCCAGCAGTTACTCGCCAGCTTCCTACAATGAGCAGTTCTTC. It specifies CASSYSPASYNEQFF.

CDR3 sequence: CASSPLMKEQFF. CDR3 nucleotide sequence: TGTGCCAGCAGCCCCCTGATGAAGGAGCAGTTCTTC. The genes are TRBV7-9 and TRBJ2-1, with D hard to call. CDR3 length equals 12 residues. CDR1 is SEHNR and CDR2 is FQNEAQ in the germline V gene (reference sequence). Trimming took 5 bases from V and 10 from J, leaving 12 bases between them.

This rearrangement joins TRBV12-3 or TRBV12-4 to TRBJ2-4, with TRBD1 matching over 7 bases. The CDR3 is 15 amino acids. V lost 2 bases and J lost 5; bases outside the gene matches: 6. CDR3 sequence (DNA): TGTGCCAGCAGTTTATATTTTGGGACAGAAAACATTCAGTACTTC. Translated: CASSLYFGTENIQYF.

This clonotype showed up just once. The genes are TRBV29-1 and TRBJ1-2, with 7 bases that match TRBD1. The CDR3 consists of 14 residues. The ends lost 2 bases at V and 0 bases at J; junction bases unmatched: 3. From germline, CDR1 is SQVTM and CDR2 ANQGSEA. The CDR3 loop reads CSVETGTANYGYTF. In nucleotides, the CDR3 is TGCAGCGTTGAAACCGGGACAGCTAACTATGGCTACACCTTC.

The CDR3 reads CASSFGERGEQYF. CDR3 nucleotides: TGTGCCAGCAGCTTCGGGGAGAGGGGGGAGCAGTACTTC. The J gene is TRBJ2-7, the V gene TRBV5-6; a possible D gene is TRBD1 (6 bases). There are 13 residues in the CDR3. Trimming shortened V by 2 bases and J by 7 bases, and 13 bases separated the two germline ends. Germline-derived CDR1 and CDR2 are SGHDT and YYEEEE.

This chain connects TRBV12-3 or TRBV12-4 to TRBJ1-1; no firm D call. Deletions cut 2 bases from V and 8 bases from J, with 3 bases between. The CDR3 consists of 10 residues. CDR3 region: CASSLSEAFF. The CDR3 DNA sequence: TGTGCCAGCAGTTTATCCGAAGCTTTCTTT.

V is TRBV11-2 and J is TRBJ2-1; D perhaps matches TRBD2 (6 bases). The CDR3 extends over 14 amino acids. In germline, CDR1 is SGHAT, CDR2 FQNNGV. The V end was cut by 5 bases, the J end by 4 bases, with 12 bases between. The CDR3 bases are TGTGCCAGCAGCCCGGGAGTGGGTTACAATGAGCAGTTCTTC. Its protein is CASSPGVGYNEQFF. The full variable domain, in which reference TRBV11-2 and TRBJ2-1 provide the parts outside the CDR3, is EAGVAQSPRYKIIEKRQSVAFWCNPISGHATLYWYQQILGQGPKLLIQFQNNGVVDDSQLPKDRFSAERLKGVDSTLKIQPAKLEDSAVYLCASSPGVGYNEQFFGPGTRLTVL.

The chain is built from TRBV28 and TRBJ2-3; tentatively, D is TRBD1 (5 bases). Trimming left V 2 bases short and J 3 bases short, with 27 bases between. The CDR3 contains 20 residues. Germline V lookup: CDR1 MDHEN, CDR2 SYDVKM. The CDR3 DNA reads as TGTGCCAGCAGTTTAGAGATTGCAGGGCGCAAATCTGACTGGACAGATACGCAGTATTTT. This sequence encodes CASSLEIAGRKSDWTDTQYF.

J is TRBJ1-1 and V is TRBV9, with a tentative D call TRBD1 (5 bases). The CDR3 is 15 residues long. CDR1 and CDR2 from the germline V gene are SGDLS and YYNGEE. Trimming took off 7 bases at V and 11 bases at J, with 27 bases between the two ends. In DNA form, the CDR3 reads TGTGCCAGCGTTCCGCCCCACCCGGGGCAGGTTGATGCTTTCTTT. Amino acids: CASVPPHPGQVDAFF.

The gene calls are TRBV28 and TRBJ1-2; unclear D gene. V lost 4 bases and J 8 bases, leaving 23 bases between the germline ends. The CDR3 is 16 amino acids. Germline V gene lookup returns CDR1 MDHEN and CDR2 SYDVKM. The CDR3 DNA is TGTGCCAGCAGTTCCCCCCACAGTCTATGGAAGGAAGGCTACACCTTC. Its protein is CASSSPHSLWKEGYTF.

In DNA, the CDR3 is TGCAGTGCTACGGGGGGGGTCTGGCGCAATCAGCCCCAGCATTTT. It specifies CSATGGVWRNQPQHF. The rearrangement joins TRBV20-1 to TRBJ1-5, with a possible D match to TRBD1 (5 bases). Germline V gene data show CDR1 as DFQATT and CDR2 as SNEGSKA (reference sequence). The CDR3 has 15 residues. The V end lost 4 bases, the J end lost 2 bases, and 15 bases lay between the germline ends.

This rearrangement joins TRBV12-3 or TRBV12-4 to TRBJ2-5, with 12 bases matching TRBD2. The ends lost 6 bases at V and 5 bases at J; junction bases unmatched: 7. The CDR3 is 15 residues long. The CDR3 sequence is CASSTGLAGTETQYF. The CDR3, as DNA: TGTGCCAGCAGCACCGGACTAGCGGGAACGGAGACCCAGTACTTC.